Included here is one T cell receptor (beta chain) sequence, with context. No cognate antigen has been identified for it. Base quality data are lacking; no much larger clone is found one base away. For sequencing of the TCRbeta CDR3 region, genomic DNA was extracted from the sorted cells. The immunoSEQ Assay was used for sequencing of TCRbeta CDR3 regions. Not all clones reach the TCRdb copy of this immuneACCESS table, which keeps in-frame sequences only. Checked studies attribute under half of the gap to unresolved V genes and leave the rest unexplained. The sample table shows 100,000 or so clones, and approximately 90% are seen once. The ten largest account for 0.31% of the sample. This entry comes from a study of OX40 agonist ivuxolimab in advanced cancers. With respect to the entire study: The costimulatory receptor OX40 (CD134) was targeted by ivuxolimab, a fully human IgG2 agonistic monoclonal antibody. The purpose of peripheral TCRbeta sequencing was to test whether ivuxolimab changed TCR sequence diversity and led to clonal T-cell expansion. The monotherapy dose-escalation portion (N of about 47 patients) of the phase I ivuxolimab trial is reported in the paper. In the dose-escalation cohort, approximately 82% of patients were male, and the mean age was approximately 64 years, with a range of roughly 23 to 85. Intravenous ivuxolimab was administered to patients every 2 weeks at six dose levels: 0.01, 0.1, 0.3, 1.5, 3 and 10 mg/kg. Among the approximately 54 dose-escalation patients, some 20 had hepatocellular carcinoma, about 15 melanoma, 9 renal cell carcinoma and 9 head and neck cancer. Three dose-escalation patients achieved partial responses, one with hepatocellular carcinoma and two with cutaneous melanoma. Patients were allowed to have had prior anti-PD-1, anti-PD-L1 or anti-CTLA-4 therapy, and approximately 43% of the dose-escalation patients had previously received checkpoint inhibitors. Points the paper makes about the study in general: At doses from 0.1 to 3.0 mg/kg, clonal expansion was seen in both CD4+ and CD8+ blood T cells between baseline and week 6. The antigen specificity of the peripheral T cells that underwent clonal expansion was not determined. In the 0.1-3.0 mg/kg groups, partial responders had among the lowest normalized peripheral clonal expansion, particularly in CD8+ T cells. After ivuxolimab, CD8+ T cells had more expanded clones than CD4+ T cells on average. Low levels of normalized T-cell clonal expansion were also seen in some nonresponding patients.

The CDR3 spans 16 residues, from the cysteine through the phenylalanine. The CDR3 DNA has 48 bases and is translated from base 1. CDR1 and CDR2 were assigned from the germline V gene as SQVTM and ANQGSEA. V trim: 2 bases; J trim: 4 bases; unmatched bases: 9. Patients with a history of autoimmune disease or receiving systemic immunosuppression were excluded from the trial. Peripheral blood for TCR sequencing was drawn from every dose cohort at baseline, at cycle 4 day 1 and at cycle 7 day 1. Samples were obtained from an open-label, multicenter, first-in-human phase I dose-escalation trial of ivuxolimab. Adults with locally advanced or metastatic melanoma, renal cell carcinoma, hepatocellular carcinoma or head and neck squamous cell carcinoma were enrolled in the trial. CD4+ and CD8+ T cells were sorted separately from peripheral blood before TCR sequencing.

The specimen was CD4+ or CD8+ T cells sorted from blood, collected in a trial of the OX40 agonist ivuxolimab. The origin of this receptor is an adult with an advanced solid tumor such as melanoma, head and neck, liver or kidney cancer. Rearrangement joined TRBV29-1 to TRBJ2-5, with 11 bases matching TRBD2. The CDR3 sequence is CSVEFLAGGPAETQYF. The base sequence is TGCAGCGTTGAATTTTTAGCGGGAGGGCCAGCAGAGACCCAGTACTTC.